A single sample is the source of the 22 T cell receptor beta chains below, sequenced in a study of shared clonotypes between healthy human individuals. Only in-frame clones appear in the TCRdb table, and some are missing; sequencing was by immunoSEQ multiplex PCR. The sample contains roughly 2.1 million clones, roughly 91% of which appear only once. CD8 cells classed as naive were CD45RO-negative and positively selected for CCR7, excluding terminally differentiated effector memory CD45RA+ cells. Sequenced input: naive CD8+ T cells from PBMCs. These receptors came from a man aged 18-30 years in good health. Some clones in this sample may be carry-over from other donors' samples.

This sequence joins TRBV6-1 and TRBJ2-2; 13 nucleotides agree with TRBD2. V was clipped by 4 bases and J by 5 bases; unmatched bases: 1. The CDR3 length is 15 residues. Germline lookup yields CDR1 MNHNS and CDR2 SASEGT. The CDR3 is CASSVLAGGTGELFF. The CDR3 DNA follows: TGTGCCAGCAGTGTACTAGCGGGAGGGACCGGGGAGCTGTTTTTT.

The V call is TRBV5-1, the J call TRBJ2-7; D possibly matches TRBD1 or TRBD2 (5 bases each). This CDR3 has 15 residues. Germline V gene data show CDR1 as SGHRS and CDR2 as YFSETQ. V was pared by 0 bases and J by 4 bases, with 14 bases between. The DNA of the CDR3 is TGCGCCAGCAGCTTGGGGCAGGTGGGGGATTACGAGCAGTACTTC. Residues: CASSLGQVGDYEQYF.

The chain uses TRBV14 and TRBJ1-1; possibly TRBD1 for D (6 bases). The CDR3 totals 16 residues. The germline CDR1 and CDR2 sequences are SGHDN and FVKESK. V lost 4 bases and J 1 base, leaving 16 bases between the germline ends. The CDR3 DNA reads TGTGCCAGCAGCCCCCTTGGAGAGGGGGAGAACACTGAAGCTTTCTTT. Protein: CASSPLGEGENTEAFF.

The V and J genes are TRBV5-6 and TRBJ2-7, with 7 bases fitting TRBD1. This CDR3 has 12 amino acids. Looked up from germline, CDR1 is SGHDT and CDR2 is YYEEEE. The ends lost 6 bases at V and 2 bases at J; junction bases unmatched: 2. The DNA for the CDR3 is TGTGCCAGCAACAGGGGAGCCTACGAGCAGTACTTC. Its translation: CASNRGAYEQYF.

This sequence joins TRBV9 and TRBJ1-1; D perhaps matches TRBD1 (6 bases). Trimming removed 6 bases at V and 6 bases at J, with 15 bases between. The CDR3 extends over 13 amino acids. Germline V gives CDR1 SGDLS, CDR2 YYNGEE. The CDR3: CASKGGEDPEAFF. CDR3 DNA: TGTGCCAGCAAAGGGGGAGAGGATCCTGAAGCTTTCTTT.

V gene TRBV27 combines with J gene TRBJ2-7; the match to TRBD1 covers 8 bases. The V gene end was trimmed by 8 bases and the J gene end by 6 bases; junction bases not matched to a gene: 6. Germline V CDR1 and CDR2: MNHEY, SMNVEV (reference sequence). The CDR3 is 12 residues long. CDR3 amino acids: CASGRTGIEQYF. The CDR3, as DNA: TGTGCCAGCGGACGGACAGGGATCGAGCAGTACTTC.

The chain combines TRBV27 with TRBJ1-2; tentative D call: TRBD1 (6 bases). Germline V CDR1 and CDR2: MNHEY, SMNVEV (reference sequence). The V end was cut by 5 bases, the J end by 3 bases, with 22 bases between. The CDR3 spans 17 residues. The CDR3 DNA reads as TGTGCCAGCAGTCCCTCCAACGGGGACATTTTATACTATGGCTACACCTTC. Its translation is CASSPSNGDILYYGYTF.

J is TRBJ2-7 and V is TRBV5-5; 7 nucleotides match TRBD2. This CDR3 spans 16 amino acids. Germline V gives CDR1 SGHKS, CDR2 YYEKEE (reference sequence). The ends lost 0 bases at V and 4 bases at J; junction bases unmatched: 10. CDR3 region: CASSLAGGTTRYEQYF. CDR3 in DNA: TGTGCCAGCAGCTTGGCCGGGGGGACGACTAGGTACGAGCAGTACTTC.

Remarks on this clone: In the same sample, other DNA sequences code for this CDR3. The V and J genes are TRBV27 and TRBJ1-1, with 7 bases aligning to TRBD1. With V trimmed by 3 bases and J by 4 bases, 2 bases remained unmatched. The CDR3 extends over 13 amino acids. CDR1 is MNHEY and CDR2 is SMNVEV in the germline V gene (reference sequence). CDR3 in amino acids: CASSFRGPTEAFF. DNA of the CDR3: TGTGCCAGCAGTTTTAGGGGGCCCACTGAAGCTTTCTTT.

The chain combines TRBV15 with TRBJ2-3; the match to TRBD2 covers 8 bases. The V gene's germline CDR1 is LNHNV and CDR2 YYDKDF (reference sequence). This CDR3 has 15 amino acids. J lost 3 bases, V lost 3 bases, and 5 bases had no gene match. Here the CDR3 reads CATSRELAATDTQYF. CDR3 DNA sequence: TGTGCCACCAGCAGGGAACTAGCGGCAACAGATACGCAGTATTTT.

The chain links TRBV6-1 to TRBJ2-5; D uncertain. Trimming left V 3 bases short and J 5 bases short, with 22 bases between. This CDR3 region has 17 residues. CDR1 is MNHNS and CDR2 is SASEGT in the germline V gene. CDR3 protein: CASSDVIGKGRVETQYF. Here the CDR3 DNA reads TGTGCCAGCAGTGACGTCATAGGGAAAGGACGAGTGGAGACCCAGTACTTC.

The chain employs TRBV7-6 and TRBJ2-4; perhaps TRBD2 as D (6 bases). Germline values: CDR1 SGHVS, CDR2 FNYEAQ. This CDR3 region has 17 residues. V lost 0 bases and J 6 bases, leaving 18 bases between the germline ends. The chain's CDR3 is CASSLAREGGPGNIQYF. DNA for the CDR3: TGTGCCAGCAGCTTAGCGAGAGAAGGAGGGCCGGGAAACATTCAGTACTTC.

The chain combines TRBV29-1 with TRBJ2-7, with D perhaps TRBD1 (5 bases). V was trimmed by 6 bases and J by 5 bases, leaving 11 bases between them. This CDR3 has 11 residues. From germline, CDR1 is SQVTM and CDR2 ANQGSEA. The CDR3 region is CSVFQGNEQYF. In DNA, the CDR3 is TGCAGCGTATTTCAGGGTAACGAGCAGTACTTC.

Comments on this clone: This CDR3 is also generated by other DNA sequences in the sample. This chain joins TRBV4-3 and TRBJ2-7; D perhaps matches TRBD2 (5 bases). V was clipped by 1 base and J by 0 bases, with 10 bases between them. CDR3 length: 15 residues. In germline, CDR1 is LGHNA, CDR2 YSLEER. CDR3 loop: CASSQGSGSSYEQYF. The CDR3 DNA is TGCGCCAGCAGCCAAGGTTCGGGGAGCTCCTACGAGCAGTACTTC.

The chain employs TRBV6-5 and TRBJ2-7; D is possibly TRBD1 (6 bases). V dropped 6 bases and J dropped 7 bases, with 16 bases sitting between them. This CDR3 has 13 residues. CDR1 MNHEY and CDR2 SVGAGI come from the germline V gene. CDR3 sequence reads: CASSLNRAREQYF. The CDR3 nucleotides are TGTGCCAGCAGCCTCAACAGGGCGAGGGAGCAGTACTTC.

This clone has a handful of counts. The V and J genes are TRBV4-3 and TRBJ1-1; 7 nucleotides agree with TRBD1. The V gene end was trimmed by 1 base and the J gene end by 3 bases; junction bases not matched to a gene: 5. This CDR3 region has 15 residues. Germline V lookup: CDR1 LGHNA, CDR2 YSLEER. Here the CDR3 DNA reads TGCGCCAGCAGCCAAGGGACAGGTTGGTACACTGAAGCTTTCTTT. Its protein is CASSQGTGWYTEAFF.

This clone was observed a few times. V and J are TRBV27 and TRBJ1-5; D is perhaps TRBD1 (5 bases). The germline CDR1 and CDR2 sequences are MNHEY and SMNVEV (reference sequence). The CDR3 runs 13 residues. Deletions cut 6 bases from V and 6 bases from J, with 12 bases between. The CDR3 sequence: CASRERGGQPQHF. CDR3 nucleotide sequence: TGTGCCAGCAGAGAGAGGGGTGGTCAGCCCCAGCATTTT.

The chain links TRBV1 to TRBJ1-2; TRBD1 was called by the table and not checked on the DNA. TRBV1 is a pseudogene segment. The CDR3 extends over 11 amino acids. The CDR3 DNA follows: TGCACCAGCAGCGCAGGGCAAGGCTACACCTTC. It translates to CTSSAGQGYTF.

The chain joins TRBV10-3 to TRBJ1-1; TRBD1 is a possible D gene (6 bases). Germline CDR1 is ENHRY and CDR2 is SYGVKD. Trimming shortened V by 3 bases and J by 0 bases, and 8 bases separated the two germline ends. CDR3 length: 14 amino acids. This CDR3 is CAISDTGMNTEAFF. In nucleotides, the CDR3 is TGTGCCATCAGTGATACAGGGATGAACACTGAAGCTTTCTTT.

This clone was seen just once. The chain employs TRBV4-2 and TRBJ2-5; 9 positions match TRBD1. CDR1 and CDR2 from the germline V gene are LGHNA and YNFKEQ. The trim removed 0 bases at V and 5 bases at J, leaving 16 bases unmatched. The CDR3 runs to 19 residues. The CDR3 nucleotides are TGTGCCAGCAGCCAAGAAGGTGGGTCGGGACAGGGTCTTCTGGAGACCCAGTACTTC. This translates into CASSQEGGSGQGLLETQYF.

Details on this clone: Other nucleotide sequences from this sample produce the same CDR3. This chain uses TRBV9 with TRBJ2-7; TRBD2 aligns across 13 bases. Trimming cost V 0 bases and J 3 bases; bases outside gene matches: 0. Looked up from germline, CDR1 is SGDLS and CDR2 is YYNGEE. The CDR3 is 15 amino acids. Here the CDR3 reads CASSVGTSGGYEQYF. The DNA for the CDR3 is TGTGCCAGCAGCGTAGGGACTAGCGGGGGCTACGAGCAGTACTTC.

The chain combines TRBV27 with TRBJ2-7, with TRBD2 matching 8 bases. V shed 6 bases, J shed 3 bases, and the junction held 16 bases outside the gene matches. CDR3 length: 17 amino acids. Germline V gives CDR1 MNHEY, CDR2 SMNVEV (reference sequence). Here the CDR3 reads CASRIGAGAGDLYEQYF. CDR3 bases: TGTGCCAGCAGAATAGGGGCGGGAGCGGGAGACCTCTACGAGCAGTACTTC.